A selection of T cell receptor beta chains follows, all from one sample in a study of early T cells in non-severe SARS-CoV-2 infection. One entry per CDR3 protein, called by TCRdb with MiXCR from the 5' RACE reads. This sample yields roughly 45,000 distinct CDR3 sequences, of which about 4.1% are seen a single time; under 6.5% belongs to the top ten. Input material: whole blood. The receptor source for this set is an adult who was a healthcare worker with PCR-confirmed SARS-CoV-2 infection or an uninfected control (not recorded which). CDR3s include the opening cysteine and the closing phenylalanine or tryptophan. The order of the fields is clone size, V gene, D gene, J gene, CDR3 protein, CDR3 DNA. D genes are given only for firm matches. Rows may omit the clone size; those that give it use once, few, many or a size class.

>many|TRBV14|.|TRBJ1-6
CASSQDSPRAGSPLHF
TGTGCCAGCAGCCAAGATAGTCCCAGGGCGGGTTCACCCCTCCACTTT
>many|TRBV7-9|.|TRBJ1-4
CASNSGKKLFF
TGTGCCAGCAACTCTGGGAAAAAACTGTTTTTT
>.|TRBV5-1|.|TRBJ2-2
CASRQGETGELFF
TGCGCCAGCAGGCAGGGAGAGACCGGGGAGCTGTTTTTT
>many|TRBV3-1|.|TRBJ1-2
CASSQQVRQDNYGYTF
TGTGCCAGCAGCCAACAGGTTAGACAGGACAACTATGGCTACACCTTC
>few|TRBV28|.|TRBJ2-2
CASSFPVGNTGELFF
TGTGCCAGCAGTTTCCCGGTCGGTAACACCGGGGAGCTGTTTTTT
>many|TRBV27|TRBD2|TRBJ2-1
CASSLKSRGDADNEQFF
TGTGCCAGCAGTTTAAAGTCGCGGGGGGACGCCGACAATGAGCAGTTCTTC
>many|TRBV20-1|TRBD1|TRBJ1-2
CSAWDSRTYGYTF
TGCAGTGCTTGGGACAGTCGCACCTATGGCTACACCTTC
>many|TRBV11-2|.|TRBJ2-3
CASSLDQAWRGEDTQYF
TGTGCCAGCAGCTTAGATCAGGCTTGGCGGGGAGAGGATACGCAGTATTTT
>many|TRBV7-9|TRBD1|TRBJ2-2
CATTDRENTGELFF
TGTGCCACCACGGACAGGGAGAACACCGGGGAGCTGTTTTTT
>many|TRBV10-3|.|TRBJ1-2
CAISQGSGYTF
TGTGCCATCAGCCAAGGGAGTGGCTACACCTTC
>.|TRBV20-1|TRBD2|TRBJ2-2
CSALTNGGGTGELFF
TGCAGTGCTCTCACTAACGGGGGGGGCACCGGGGAGCTGTTTTTT
>many|TRBV20-1|TRBD1|TRBJ1-1
CSAATGGAEAFF
TGCAGTGCCGCGACAGGGGGGGCTGAAGCTTTCTTT
>many|TRBV20-1|.|TRBJ2-7
CSAKQSSYEQYF
TGCAGTGCAAAACAGTCCTCTTACGAGCAGTACTTC
>few|TRBV10-3|.|TRBJ2-1
CAISDLRTKNEQFF
TGTGCCATCAGTGATTTGCGGACTAAGAATGAGCAGTTCTTC
>many|TRBV20-1|TRBD1|TRBJ2-3
CSARDRWNTDTQYF
TGCAGTGCTAGGGACAGGTGGAACACAGATACGCAGTATTTT
>few|TRBV7-2|TRBD2|TRBJ2-3
CASSLGKRGGTDTQYF
TGTGCCAGCAGCTTAGGAAAGCGGGGGGGCACAGATACGCAGTATTTT
>many|TRBV2|.|TRBJ1-6
CASSGGAPLHF
TGTGCCAGCAGTGGAGGGGCTCCCCTCCACTTT
>many|TRBV27|.|TRBJ1-1
CASRNQGRSGEAFF
TGTGCCAGCAGGAATCAAGGCAGGTCTGGTGAAGCTTTCTTT
>.|TRBV11-2|TRBD2|TRBJ2-2
CASSFSRLAGDVGELFF
TGTGCCAGCAGCTTCAGCCGACTAGCGGGAGATGTCGGGGAGCTGTTTTTT
>many|TRBV5-1|TRBD2|TRBJ2-3
CASSSTLAGITDTQYF
TGCGCCAGCAGCTCCACACTAGCGGGGATCACAGATACGCAGTATTTT
>many|TRBV7-8|.|TRBJ1-1
CASSIRASWDSENTEAFF
TGTGCCAGCAGCATCCGCGCTTCTTGGGACTCCGAGAACACTGAAGCTTTCTTT
>.|TRBV5-4|.|TRBJ2-5
CASSLGGGQETQYF
TGTGCCAGCAGCTTGGGTGGAGGGCAAGAGACCCAGTACTTC
>many|TRBV5-1|.|TRBJ2-1
CASSFRDAYNEQFF
TGCGCCAGCAGCTTCCGGGATGCCTACAATGAGCAGTTCTTC
>many|TRBV5-4|.|TRBJ1-6
CASSSGEVYSPLHF
TGTGCCAGCAGCTCGGGGGAGGTATATTCACCCCTCCACTTT
>many|TRBV6-2/TRBV6-3|.|TRBJ2-3
CASAETFSTDTQYF
TGTGCCAGCGCAGAGACATTTAGCACAGATACGCAGTATTTT
>many|TRBV6-1|.|TRBJ1-6
CASSGSDGNSPLHF
TGTGCCAGCAGTGGATCAGATGGGAATTCACCCCTCCACTTT
>many|TRBV10-3|.|TRBJ2-1
CAIRSADNEQFF
TGTGCCATCAGAAGTGCGGACAATGAGCAGTTCTTC
>.|TRBV29-1|.|TRBJ2-5
CSAGQETQYF
TGCAGCGCCGGCCAAGAGACCCAGTACTTC
>many|TRBV6-1|.|TRBJ1-5
CASSSSRGNQPQHF
TGTGCCAGCTCGTCATCGAGGGGCAATCAGCCCCAGCATTTT
>many|TRBV20-1|.|TRBJ1-2
CSATGTSYGYTF
TGCAGTGCTACCGGGACAAGTTATGGCTACACCTTC
>many|TRBV5-1|TRBD2|TRBJ2-3
CASSLPGLGSDTQYF
TGCGCCAGCAGCTTACCGGGACTAGGATCAGATACGCAGTATTTT
>few|TRBV5-1|.|TRBJ1-2
CASSFMRTVSPHYGYTF
TGCGCCAGCAGCTTCATGAGGACAGTTTCCCCCCACTATGGCTACACCTTC
>many|TRBV20-1|TRBD2|TRBJ2-1
CSAHLAGGGEQFF
TGCAGTGCTCACCTAGCGGGAGGGGGAGAGCAGTTCTTC
>.|TRBV4-2|.|TRBJ2-3
CASSQEGGASTDTQYF
TGTGCCAGCAGCCAAGAGGGCGGGGCCTCCACAGATACGCAGTATTTT
>many|TRBV20-1|.|TRBJ2-3
CSAKQDADTQYF
TGCAGTGCTAAGCAAGACGCAGATACGCAGTATTTT
>many|TRBV10-3|.|TRBJ2-1
CAISVASQRNNEQFF
TGTGCCATCAGTGTGGCTAGCCAGAGGAACAATGAGCAGTTCTTC
>many|TRBV12-3/TRBV12-4|TRBD1|TRBJ1-1
CASSFGQGRIAFF
TGTGCCAGCAGTTTCGGACAGGGGCGGATCGCTTTCTTT
>many|TRBV9|.|TRBJ2-1
CASSVDGFFKYNEQFF
TGTGCCAGCAGCGTAGATGGGTTTTTCAAGTACAATGAGCAGTTCTTC
>.|TRBV3-1|TRBD2|TRBJ2-2
CASSQGLAGGNTGELFF
TGTGCCAGCAGCCAGGGACTAGCGGGAGGGAACACCGGGGAGCTGTTTTTT
>many|TRBV29-1|.|TRBJ2-4
CSADFGGTKNIQYF
TGCAGCGCTGACTTCGGGGGAACCAAAAACATTCAGTACTTC
>many|TRBV20-1|TRBD2|TRBJ2-3
CSARPRGLAGTDTQYF
TGCAGTGCTAGACCACGGGGACTAGCGGGCACAGATACGCAGTATTTT
>few|TRBV5-1|TRBD1|TRBJ2-3
CASSSEDRVGDTQYF
TGCGCCAGCAGCTCGGAGGACAGGGTTGGAGATACGCAGTATTTT
>many|TRBV20-1|.|TRBJ1-2
CSAQIVPTRNYYGYTF
TGCAGTGCCCAGATCGTCCCTACAAGAAACTACTATGGCTACACCTTC
>few|TRBV15|.|TRBJ2-7
CATSRDRFRLSSYEQYF
TGTGCCACCAGCAGAGATCGGTTCCGGTTAAGCTCCTACGAGCAGTACTTC
>many|TRBV6-5|TRBD1|TRBJ1-2
CASSPGTGYGYTF
TGTGCCAGCAGCCCCGGGACAGGCTATGGCTACACCTTC
>few|TRBV4-1|TRBD1|TRBJ1-1
CASGLLWDRGLTEAFF
TGCGCCAGCGGTCTGCTTTGGGACAGGGGGCTCACTGAAGCTTTCTTT
>many|TRBV29-1|.|TRBJ2-3
CSVETWTASPQYF
TGCAGCGTTGAAACCTGGACAGCCTCTCCGCAGTATTTT
>.|TRBV5-1|TRBD1|TRBJ1-1
CASSGGTGATEAFF
TGCGCCAGCAGCGGAGGGACAGGGGCCACTGAAGCTTTCTTT
>.|TRBV24-1|.|TRBJ2-1
CATSDRHYNEQFF
TGTGCCACCAGTGACCGACATTACAATGAGCAGTTCTTC
>many|TRBV5-1|TRBD1|TRBJ1-2
CASRPPQGPNGYTF
TGCGCCAGCAGACCCCCACAGGGGCCCAATGGCTACACCTTC
>few|TRBV10-2|.|TRBJ2-1
CASSHQTVYNEQFF
TGCGCCAGCAGCCATCAAACAGTCTACAATGAGCAGTTCTTC
>many|TRBV7-6|TRBD2|TRBJ2-2
CASSLGRTSGSFGELFF
TGTGCCAGCAGCTTAGGGAGGACTAGCGGGAGTTTCGGGGAGCTGTTTTTT
>few|TRBV20-1|.|TRBJ1-3
CSARNVQGLSGNTIYF
TGCAGTGCTAGAAATGTCCAGGGCCTCTCTGGAAACACCATATATTTT
>many|TRBV19|TRBD1|TRBJ2-1
CASSPPWDRPNNEQFF
TGTGCCAGTAGTCCCCCGTGGGACAGGCCCAACAATGAGCAGTTCTTC
>many|TRBV20-1|TRBD1|TRBJ1-1
CSSRGQTGNTEAFF
TGCAGTTCAAGGGGACAGACAGGGAACACTGAAGCTTTCTTT
>many|TRBV20-1|.|TRBJ1-2
CSAREGNVEVTF
TGCAGTGCTAGAGAGGGGAACGTGGAGGTCACCTTC
>.|TRBV7-6|TRBD2|TRBJ2-2
CASSSGLAGENTGELFF
TGTGCCAGCAGCTCAGGACTAGCGGGAGAGAACACCGGGGAGCTGTTTTTT
>many|TRBV29-1|TRBD1|TRBJ2-3
CSVEDRQGRDTQYF
TGCAGCGTTGAAGATCGACAGGGTAGGGATACGCAGTATTTT